A selection of T cell receptor beta chains follows, all from one sample in a study of T cell changes during pregnancy in multiple sclerosis. Generated by immunoSEQ multiplex PCR, the TCRdb table keeps only in-frame clones and is missing some. This sample has tens of thousands of clones; approximately 92% occur once, and the top ten carry 1%. The sequenced sample was peripheral blood, obtained in the first trimester of pregnancy. These TCRs come from a female donor with multiple sclerosis, enrolled in a pregnancy study. Each CDR3 is given with its conserved first and last residue. A D gene is named only where the DNA matches it firmly. Expanded clones are given a class, and other clones once, few, many or no size at all.

>TRBD1|TRBV7-9|NA|TRBJ1-5
CASSLAGRGLSNQPQHF
TGTGCCAGCAGCTTAGCAGGCAGGGGGCTTAGCAATCAGCCCCAGCATTTT
>TRBD2|TRBV15|NA|TRBJ2-2
CATSTPRLAGAGPNTGELFF
TGTGCCACCAGCACCCCCAGACTAGCGGGAGCGGGCCCGAACACCGGGGAGCTGTTTTTT
>NA|TRBV11-2|NA|TRBJ2-7
CASSPTLSYEQYF
TGTGCCAGCAGCCCCACCCTAAGCTACGAGCAGTACTTC
>TRBD2|TRBV2|NA|TRBJ2-1
CASSERGGQGFNEQFF
TGTGCCAGCAGTGAGCGGGGGGGCCAGGGGTTCAATGAGCAGTTCTTC
>NA|TRBV5-1|NA|TRBJ2-2
CASSRMSPHTGELFF
TGCGCCAGCAGCCGTATGAGTCCTCATACCGGGGAGCTGTTTTTT
>TRBD1|TRBV27|NA|TRBJ1-5
CASSLLGGANQPQHF
TGTGCCAGCAGTTTACTAGGGGGCGCCAATCAGCCCCAGCATTTT
>NA|TRBV13|NA|TRBJ1-1
CASSLAPREGGTEAFF
TGTGCCAGCAGCTTAGCCCCAAGGGAAGGGGGCACTGAAGCTTTCTTT
>TRBD2|TRBV7-3|NA|TRBJ2-2
CASSLSAPGTSGYTGELFF
TGTGCCAGCAGCTTAAGCGCTCCCGGGACTAGCGGATACACCGGGGAGCTGTTTTTT
>TRBD2|TRBV7-3|NA|TRBJ2-5
CASSLTSGAGETQYF
TGTGCCAGCAGCTTAACTAGCGGGGCTGGTGAGACCCAGTACTTC
>TRBD1|TRBV2|NA|TRBJ2-3
CASSEAGTGGIDTQYF
TGTGCCAGCAGTGAAGCGGGGACAGGGGGCATCGATACGCAGTATTTT
>TRBD2|TRBV30|NA|TRBJ2-1
CAWKGLAGVYNEQFF
TGTGCCTGGAAGGGGCTAGCGGGCGTATACAATGAGCAGTTCTTC
>TRBD2|TRBV2|NA|TRBJ2-1
CASSDSGGDWNEQFF
TGTGCCAGCAGTGATTCGGGAGGGGACTGGAATGAGCAGTTCTTC
>TRBD2|TRBV2|NA|TRBJ2-1
CASRWTSGSRYNEQFF
TGTGCCAGCAGGTGGACTAGCGGGAGTAGGTACAATGAGCAGTTCTTC
>TRBD1|TRBV29-1|NA|TRBJ1-3
CSVEGDRDNTIYF
TGCAGCGTTGAAGGGGACAGGGACAACACCATATATTTT
>TRBD2|TRBV5-4|NA|TRBJ2-3
CASSPGGRGTDTQYF
TGTGCCAGCAGCCCGGGAGGGAGGGGTACAGATACGCAGTATTTT
>TRBD1|TRBV7-6|NA|TRBJ2-5
CASSLAGGRETQYF
TGTGCCAGCAGCCTGGCAGGGGGTCGGGAGACCCAGTACTTC
>NA|TRBV21-1|once|TRBJ1-1
CASSKLNRGGNTEAFF
TGTGCCAGCAGCAAACTCAACAGGGGGGGAAACACTGAAGCTTTCTTT
>NA|TRBV10-2|NA|TRBJ2-1
CASSEPRGGSYNEQFF
TGCGCCAGCAGTGAGCCTAGAGGGGGCTCCTACAATGAGCAGTTCTTC
>TRBD1|TRBV4-1|NA|TRBJ2-3
CASSQKDSGTGSDTQYF
TGCGCCAGCAGCCAGAAAGATTCCGGGACAGGGTCAGATACGCAGTATTTT
>NA|TRBV21-1|NA|TRBJ2-1
CASSKESSHYEQFF
TGTGCCAGCAGCAAAGAATCTAGTCATTATGAGCAGTTCTTC
>NA|TRBV2|NA|TRBJ1-5
CASNYGMSAQPQHF
TGTGCCAGCAACTACGGGATGTCAGCCCAGCCCCAGCATTTT
>TRBD1|TRBV11-2|few|TRBJ1-1
CASSFTRTGGLVTEAFF
TGTGCCAGCAGCTTTACCCGGACAGGGGGCTTGGTGACTGAAGCTTTCTTT
>NA|TRBV2|NA|TRBJ1-4
CASSERVVNEKLFF
TGTGCCAGCAGTGAACGGGTAGTTAATGAAAAACTGTTTTTT
>NA|TRBV7-6|NA|TRBJ1-1
CASSFRVGTEAFF
TGTGCCAGCAGCTTCAGGGTGGGAACTGAAGCTTTCTTT
>TRBD2|TRBV7-9|few|TRBJ2-7
CASSSGGRQAISYEQYF
TGTGCCAGCAGCTCGGGCGGGAGGCAGGCAATCTCCTACGAGCAGTACTTC
>NA|TRBV28|NA|TRBJ2-5
CASSYATVETQYF
TGTGCCAGCAGTTACGCGACAGTGGAGACCCAGTACTTC
>TRBD1|TRBV6-1|few|TRBJ1-2
CASSEALGGTDGYTF
TGTGCCAGCAGTGAAGCGCTTGGGGGGACAGACGGCTACACCTTC
>NA|TRBV27|NA|TRBJ2-1
CASTSSSYNEQFF
TGTGCCAGCACTAGTAGCTCCTACAATGAGCAGTTCTTC
>TRBD1|TRBV5-4|NA|TRBJ1-1
CASSETGVTEAFF
TGTGCCAGCAGCGAGACAGGGGTCACTGAAGCTTTCTTT
>NA|TRBV5-5|few|TRBJ1-2
CASSFRLPEGGYTF
TGTGCCAGCAGCTTCCGACTGCCCGAAGGCGGCTACACCTTC
>TRBD1|TRBV5-1|NA|TRBJ2-7
CASSLGLQLTGQRSYEQYF
TGCGCCAGCAGCTTGGGTCTCCAACTGACAGGGCAGAGGTCCTACGAGCAGTACTTC
>TRBD1|TRBV29-1|NA|TRBJ1-1
CSARLDRTPSMNTEAFF
TGCAGCGCTCGGCTGGACAGGACACCCTCCATGAACACTGAAGCTTTCTTT
>TRBD1|TRBV5-1|NA|TRBJ1-1
CASSLQLGQMNTEAFF
TGCGCCAGCAGCTTGCAACTGGGACAGATGAACACTGAAGCTTTCTTT
>NA|TRBV4-2|NA|TRBJ1-5
CASSQEAHSNQPQHF
TGTGCCAGCAGCCAAGAGGCCCATAGCAATCAGCCCCAGCATTTT
>NA|TRBV29-1|NA|TRBJ2-2
CSVRAGNTGELFF
TGCAGCGTTCGAGCAGGGAACACCGGGGAGCTGTTTTTT